This TCR beta chain was found in a study of blood T cell repertoires in COVID-19. Study-wide background: Both acute and convalescent COVID-19 samples were obtained from the United States, Italy and Spain. From T cells, B-cell-depleted T cells, or PBMCs came the material, which was cDNA or gDNA.

V dropped 2 bases and J dropped 4 bases, with 11 bases sitting between them. There are 15 residues in the CDR3. Germline-derived CDR1 and CDR2 are MNHNS and SASEGT. Per the authors' pipeline: Estimates of nucleated cell counts were drawn from the amplification of reference gene primers. TCRdb's copy holds only in-frame clones and misses some; the assay was immunoSEQ multiplex PCR. That table furnishes V, J and clone size, whereas the DNA furnished D and trimming. Of roughly 180,000 clones detected, approximately 77% appear once; the ten largest clones hold roughly 10%. The sample taken for sequencing was peripheral blood. The gene calls are TRBV6-1 and TRBJ2-2; TRBD1 is a possible D gene (5 bases). This clonotype was sampled from a woman aged 80 or older with active or convalescent COVID-19. The CDR3 region has the DNA TGTGCCAGCAGTGAACGCAGGGTCGGCACCGGGGAGCTGTTTTTT. Encoded protein: CASSERRVGTGELFF.